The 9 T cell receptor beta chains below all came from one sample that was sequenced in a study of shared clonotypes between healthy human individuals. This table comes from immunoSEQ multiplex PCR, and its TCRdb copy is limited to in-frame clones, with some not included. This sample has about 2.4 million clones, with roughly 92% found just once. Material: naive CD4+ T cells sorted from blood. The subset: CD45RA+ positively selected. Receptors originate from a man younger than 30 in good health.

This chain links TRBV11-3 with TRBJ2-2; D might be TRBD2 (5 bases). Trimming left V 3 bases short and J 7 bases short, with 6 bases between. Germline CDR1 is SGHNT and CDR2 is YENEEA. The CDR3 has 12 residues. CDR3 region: CASSFGVGELFF. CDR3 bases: TGTGCCAGCAGCTTCGGGGTCGGGGAGCTGTTTTTT.

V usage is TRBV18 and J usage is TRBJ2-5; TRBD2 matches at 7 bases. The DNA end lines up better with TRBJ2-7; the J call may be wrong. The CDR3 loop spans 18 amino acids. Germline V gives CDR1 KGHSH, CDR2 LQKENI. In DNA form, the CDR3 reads TGTGCCAGCTCACCACGGGAGGGTCGGGGCCGATTTTTCGACGAGCAGTACTTC. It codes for CASSPREGRGRFFDEQYF.

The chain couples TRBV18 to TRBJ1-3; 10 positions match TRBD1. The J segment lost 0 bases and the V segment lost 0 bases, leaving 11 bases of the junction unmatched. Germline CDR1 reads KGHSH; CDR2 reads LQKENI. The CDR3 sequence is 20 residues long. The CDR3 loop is CASSPPVGTGDRGSGNTIYF. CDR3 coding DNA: TGTGCCAGCTCACCACCGGTGGGGACAGGGGACCGTGGCTCTGGAAACACCATATATTTT.

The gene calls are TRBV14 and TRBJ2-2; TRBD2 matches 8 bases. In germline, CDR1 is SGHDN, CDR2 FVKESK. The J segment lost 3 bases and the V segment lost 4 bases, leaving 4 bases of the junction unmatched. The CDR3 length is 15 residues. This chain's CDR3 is CASSLLADYTGELFF. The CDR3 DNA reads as TGTGCCAGCAGCCTACTAGCGGACTACACCGGGGAGCTGTTTTTT. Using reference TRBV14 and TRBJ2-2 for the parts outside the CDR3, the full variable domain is EAGVTQFPSHSVIEKGQTVTLRCDPISGHDNLYWYRRVMGKEIKFLLHFVKESKQDESGMPNNRFLAERTGGTYSTLKVQPAELEDSGVYFCASSLLADYTGELFFGEGSRLTVL.

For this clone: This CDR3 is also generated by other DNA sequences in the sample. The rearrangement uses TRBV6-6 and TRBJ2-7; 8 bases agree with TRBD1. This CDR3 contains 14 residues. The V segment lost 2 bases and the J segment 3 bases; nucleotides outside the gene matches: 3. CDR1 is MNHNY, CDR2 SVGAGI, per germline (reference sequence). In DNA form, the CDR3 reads TGTGCCAGCAGTTACCGCGGACAGGGCTACGAGCAGTACTTC. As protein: CASSYRGQGYEQYF.

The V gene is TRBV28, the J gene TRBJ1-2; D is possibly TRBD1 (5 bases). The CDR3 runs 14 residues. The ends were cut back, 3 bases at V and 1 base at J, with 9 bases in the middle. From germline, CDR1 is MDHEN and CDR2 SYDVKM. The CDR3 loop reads CASSFPGRNYGYTF. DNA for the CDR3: TGTGCCAGCAGTTTCCCGGGACGTAACTATGGCTACACCTTC.

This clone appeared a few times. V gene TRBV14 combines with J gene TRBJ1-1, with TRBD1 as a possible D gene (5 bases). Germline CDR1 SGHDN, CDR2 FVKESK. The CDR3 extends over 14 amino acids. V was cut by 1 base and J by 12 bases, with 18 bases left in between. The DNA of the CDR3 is TGTGCCAGCAGCCAAGGGACAACTCGAATCTTGACTTTCTTT. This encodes CASSQGTTRILTFF.

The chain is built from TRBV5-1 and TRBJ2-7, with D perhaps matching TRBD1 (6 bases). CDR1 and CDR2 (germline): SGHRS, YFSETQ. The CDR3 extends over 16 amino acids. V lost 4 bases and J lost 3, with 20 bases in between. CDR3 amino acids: CASSVRSGTRDYEQYF. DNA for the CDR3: TGCGCCAGCAGCGTACGATCCGGGACAAGAGACTACGAGCAGTACTTC.

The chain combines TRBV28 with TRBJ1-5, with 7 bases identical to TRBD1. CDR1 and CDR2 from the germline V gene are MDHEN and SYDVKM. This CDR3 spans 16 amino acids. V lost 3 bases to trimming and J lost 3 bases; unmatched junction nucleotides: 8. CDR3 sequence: CASSLEGTAINQPQHF. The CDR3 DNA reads TGTGCCAGCAGTTTGGAAGGGACAGCGATCAATCAGCCCCAGCATTTT.